One and the same sample provided the 27 T cell receptor beta chains below, sequenced in a study of T cells in Graves' hyperthyroidism and ophthalmopathy. Using RNA transcripts as the source, TCR beta CDR3 regions were amplified. TCR CDR3 underwent first-round RT-PCR with the HTBI primer set. TCRdb analysed the multiplex PCR reads with MiXCR anew, one entry per CDR3 protein. There are approximately 560,000 distinct CDR3 sequences in the sample; around 45% occur only once, and roughly 8.2% lies in the top ten. The sequencing sample was made of peripheral blood or thyroid tissue (not recorded which). All receptors come from a woman in her late teens or twenties with Graves' hyperthyroidism.

This clonotype was found many times. This chain joins TRBV7-2 and TRBJ2-5, with 9 bases that match TRBD2. This CDR3 comprises 13 residues. V was pared by 6 bases and J by 6 bases, with 5 bases of the junction left unmatched. CDR1 is SGHTA, CDR2 FQGNSA, per germline. The DNA of the CDR3 is TGTGCCAGCAGTTCTAGCGGGACCAAGACCCAGTACTTC. It encodes CASSSSGTKTQYF.

This clonotype was recorded at least ten times. The rearrangement joins TRBV7-9 to TRBJ1-1; D remains unclear. Looked up from germline, CDR1 is SEHNR and CDR2 is FQNEAQ (reference sequence). The CDR3 is 13 amino acids. The V gene lost 3 bases and the J gene lost 4 bases, with 9 bases spanning the gap. This chain's CDR3 is CASSLGGSTEAFF. CDR3 sequence (DNA): TGTGCCAGCAGCTTGGGAGGGAGCACTGAAGCTTTCTTT.

The J gene is TRBJ2-2, the V gene TRBV19; 7 bases agree with TRBD1. Germline trimming cut 5 bases from V and 3 bases from J; bases unmatched to any gene: 9. Germline V gives CDR1 LNHDA, CDR2 SQIVND (reference sequence). The CDR3 extends over 16 amino acids. The CDR3 protein is CASSLGIQGYTGELFF. The CDR3 coding sequence is TGTGCCAGTAGTCTGGGAATACAGGGGTACACCGGGGAGCTGTTTTTT.

The chain recombines TRBV12-3 or TRBV12-4 with TRBJ2-7; maybe TRBD1 (5 bases). V lost 8 bases and J 0 bases, leaving 11 bases between the germline ends. This CDR3 spans 13 amino acids. CDR3 sequence (DNA): TGTGCCAGCGGGGCGCGTAGCTCCTACGAGCAGTACTTC. Translation: CASGARSSYEQYF.

This clonotype was seen at least ten times. The chain is built from TRBV7-9 and TRBJ1-2; 7 nucleotides match TRBD1. The CDR3 extends over 15 amino acids. The germline V gene encodes CDR1 SEHNR and CDR2 FQNEAQ (reference sequence). Trimming took 5 bases from V and 6 from J; bases not matched to a gene: 12. The CDR3 DNA follows: TGTGCCAGCAGCCGAAGTGACAGGGTCTGGGATGGCTACACCTTC. Its translation: CASSRSDRVWDGYTF.

The chain carries TRBV5-6 and TRBJ2-7; 10 nucleotides match TRBD1. The CDR3 totals 15 residues. V gave up 4 bases and J gave up 5 bases; unmatched junction bases: 9. Germline CDR1 and CDR2: SGHDT and YYEEEE. Here the CDR3 DNA reads TGTGCCAGCAGCACCGACAGGGGGCGCTTAGACGAGCAGTACTTC. Residues: CASSTDRGRLDEQYF.

This chain connects TRBV7-2 to TRBJ2-7; TRBD2 agrees at 8 bases. V gave up 5 bases and J gave up 2 bases; unmatched junction bases: 11. The CDR3 is made up of 16 amino acids. The germline V gene has CDR1 SGHTA and CDR2 FQGNSA. The CDR3 region has the DNA TGTGCCAGCAGCCTGCTAGCGGGCGCAGGAACCTACGAGCAGTACTTC. Its protein product is CASSLLAGAGTYEQYF.

V and J are TRBV10-1 and TRBJ1-6, with 9 bases lining up with TRBD1. This CDR3 has 14 amino acids. The germline CDR1 and CDR2 sequences are WNHNN and SYGVQD (reference sequence). After removal of 6 bases from V and 6 bases from J, the junction contained 3 bases not matched to a gene. As DNA, the CDR3 is TGCGCCAGCAGCGGACAGGGGCCTAATTCACCCCTCCACTTT. This translates into CASSGQGPNSPLHF.

This clonotype occurred many times. The chain uses TRBV15 and TRBJ2-7; no firm D call. The CDR3 runs to 13 residues. V was cut by 6 bases and J by 0 bases, with 9 bases left in between. Germline V gene lookup returns CDR1 LNHNV and CDR2 YYDKDF (reference sequence). The CDR3 spells CATSAIFSYEQYF. CDR3 bases: TGTGCCACCAGTGCGATATTCTCCTACGAGCAGTACTTC.

The rearrangement uses TRBV7-2 and TRBJ2-5, with TRBD2 matching 11 bases. Germline V gene lookup returns CDR1 SGHTA and CDR2 FQGNSA. V dropped 4 bases and J dropped 5; count of bases not matched to a gene: 9. The CDR3 totals 16 residues. The CDR3, as DNA: TGTGCCAGCAGCTCGCTAACTAGCGGGAGCGGGGAGACCCAGTACTTC. It codes for CASSSLTSGSGETQYF.

The chain uses TRBV7-9 and TRBJ2-7, with D maybe TRBD1 (6 bases). Trimming cost V 5 bases and J 1 base, with 12 bases left between them. The CDR3 contains 14 residues. Germline V gene data show CDR1 as SEHNR and CDR2 as FQNEAQ (reference sequence). Here the CDR3 reads CASSQDRPSYEQYF. CDR3 coding DNA: TGTGCCAGCAGCCAAGACAGGCCGTCCTACGAGCAGTACTTC.

This chain connects TRBV6-1 to TRBJ2-7, with D possibly TRBD1 on 6 matching bases. Trimming cost V 6 bases and J 6 bases, with 18 bases left between them. CDR1 and CDR2 (germline): MNHNS, SASEGT. CDR3 size: 14 residues. CDR3 coding DNA: TGTGCCAGCAGCCAGGACAGCCCCAGCGGCGAGCAGTACTTC. Its translation is CASSQDSPSGEQYF.

Remarks on this clonotype: Since a much larger clone is just one base distant, this may be a read error. This chain connects TRBV20-1 to TRBJ1-2; D possibly corresponds to TRBD1 (5 bases). This CDR3 is built from 11 residues. Germline V gene data show CDR1 as DFQATT and CDR2 as SNEGSKA (reference sequence). V was pared by 5 bases and J by 9 bases, with 13 bases between. CDR3 DNA sequence: TGCAGTGCTGGAGGGTCAGGGAGCTACACCTTC. Residues: CSAGGSGSYTF.

The gene calls are TRBV29-1 and TRBJ1-2; TRBD1 aligns across 8 bases. The germline gives CDR1 SQVTM, CDR2 ANQGSEA. With V trimmed by 6 bases and J by 9 bases, 21 bases remained unmatched. The CDR3 spans 16 residues. The CDR3 reads CSVPQTGVSTRYSYTF. The CDR3 region has the DNA TGCAGCGTCCCCCAGACAGGGGTTTCCACGCGGTATAGCTACACCTTC.

This clonotype was counted between two and nine times. The chain links TRBV4-1 to TRBJ2-7; perhaps D is TRBD1 or TRBD2 (7 bases each). Trimming pared 5 bases from V and 2 bases from J, leaving 13 bases between. Germline V lookup: CDR1 MGHRA, CDR2 YSYEKL. The CDR3 covers 14 residues. In DNA, the CDR3 is TGCGCCAGCAGCGCGGCAGGGGGGGCCTACGAGCAGTACTTC. Residues: CASSAAGGAYEQYF.

This clonotype was picked up one time. It is likely a read error, because the conserved phenylalanine at the end of the CDR3 is missing. The genes are TRBV13 and TRBJ1-2, with D uncertain. Trimming removed 0 bases from V and 4 bases from J, with 15 bases in between. The germline gives CDR1 PRHDT, CDR2 FYEKMQ (reference sequence). The CDR3 is 16 amino acids. The CDR3 reads CASSLGGAATIYGYTS. DNA for the CDR3: TGTGCCAGCAGCTTAGGCGGAGCAGCGACCATCTATGGCTACACCTCC.

This clonotype occurred many times. This chain joins TRBV7-2 and TRBJ1-6; TRBD1 matches at 7 bases. Unmatched junction bases numbered 4, after V lost 4 bases and J lost 7 bases. The CDR3 covers 14 residues. Germline CDR1 and CDR2: SGHTA and FQGNSA. This CDR3 reads CASSSWDSNSPLHF. The DNA for the CDR3 is TGTGCCAGCAGCTCCTGGGACAGCAATTCACCCCTCCACTTT.

The table lists this clonotype with many counts. The chain employs TRBV10-3 and TRBJ1-6, with no clear D. The V gene lost 10 bases and the J gene lost 15 bases, with 19 bases spanning the gap. CDR1 is ENHRY, CDR2 SYGVKD, per germline. This CDR3 has 12 residues. The CDR3 sequence is CASSPWRQDLHF. The CDR3 nucleotides are TGTGCCAGCAGCCCCTGGCGGCAGGACCTCCACTTT.

The rearrangement joins TRBV29-1 to TRBJ2-7, with 8 nucleotides matching TRBD2. In germline, CDR1 is SQVTM, CDR2 ANQGSEA. CDR3 length: 15 amino acids. Trimming took 4 bases from V and 2 from J; bases not matched to a gene: 10. Here the CDR3 DNA reads TGCAGCGTTGGGACCAGCGGGAGTAGGACCTACGAGCAGTACTTC. Its protein product is CSVGTSGSRTYEQYF.

This chain joins TRBV6-6 and TRBJ2-2, with TRBD2 matching 7 bases. With V trimmed by 10 bases and J by 11 bases, 10 bases remained unmatched. Germline values: CDR1 MNHNY, CDR2 SVGAGI (reference sequence). There are 12 residues in the CDR3. CDR3 amino acids: CATTSGGRELFF. Written as DNA, the CDR3 is TGTGCCACCACTTCGGGGGGACGAGAGCTGTTTTTT.

The sample holds a few counts of this clonotype. The chain couples TRBV25-1 to TRBJ1-1; 7 bases fit TRBD1. The CDR3 totals 15 residues. With 7 bases clipped from V and 1 base from J, the junction kept 9 bases outside the gene matches. Germline CDR1 MGHDK, CDR2 SYGVNS. The CDR3 DNA sequence: TGTGCCAGCACCCTCAAGGGGGCCTCGAACACTGAAGCTTTCTTT. It yields the protein CASTLKGASNTEAFF.

Notes on this clonotype: In this CDR3 the conserved last residue, phenylalanine or tryptophan, is missing, so a read error is likely. The limits of the CDR3 on the DNA are not certain, so only TCRdb's listed CDR3 is given. This chain joins TRBV10-3 and TRBJ2-5; TRBD2 was called by the table and not checked on the DNA. Germline V lookup: CDR1 ENHRY, CDR2 SYGVKD. The CDR3 comprises 13 residues, both ends counted. The CDR3 sequence is CAISASPGVTGTS.

This clonotype was counted ten times or more. The rearrangement uses TRBV2 and TRBJ1-4; the D is unclear. Between the trimmed V and J ends, which lost 3 bases and 5 bases, there was a span of 10 bases. The CDR3 extends over 14 amino acids. The germline V gene has CDR1 SNHLY and CDR2 FYNNEI. The CDR3 coding sequence is TGTGCCAGCAGTGACTCCTCCGCGAATGAAAAACTGTTTTTT. Its translation: CASSDSSANEKLFF.

This clonotype was seen repeatedly, ten times or more. The rearrangement uses TRBV20-1 and TRBJ2-7; 8 nucleotides line up with TRBD2. V shed 1 base and J 6 bases; nucleotides not matched to a gene: 8. CDR1 and CDR2 (germline): DFQATT, SNEGSKA (reference sequence). This CDR3 region has 14 residues. CDR3 sequence (DNA): TGCAGTGCTAGAGTTAGCGGGGCCGGGGGCGAGCAGTACTTC. Translation gives CSARVSGAGGEQYF.

This rearrangement joins TRBV29-1 to TRBJ2-1, with D unresolved. The CDR3 runs 11 residues. Trimming pared 4 bases from V and 4 bases from J, leaving 5 bases between. Looked up from germline, CDR1 is SQVTM and CDR2 is ANQGSEA. CDR3 bases: TGCAGCGTTGGAAGTTACAATGAGCAGTTCTTC. As protein: CSVGSYNEQFF.

The rearrangement joins TRBV2 to TRBJ1-1; TRBD1 might be the D (5 bases). Trimming took off 1 base at V and 5 bases at J, with 8 bases between the two ends. The germline gives CDR1 SNHLY, CDR2 FYNNEI. The CDR3 runs to 13 residues. The CDR3 loop reads CASSEVGLTEAFF. The CDR3 DNA sequence: TGTGCCAGCAGTGAAGTGGGGCTGACTGAAGCTTTCTTT.

A remark on this clonotype: The CDR3 does not close with the conserved phenylalanine or tryptophan, likely indicating a read error. It is unclear where the CDR3 begins or ends on the DNA, so no DNA is shown, and the CDR3 is as TCRdb lists it. The chain employs TRBV20-1 and TRBJ2-6; TRBD2, the table's D call, lacks a check against the DNA. From germline, CDR1 is DFQATT and CDR2 SNEGSKA (reference sequence). The CDR3 is made up of 8 amino acids, end residues included. CDR3 amino acids: CSASPGTS.